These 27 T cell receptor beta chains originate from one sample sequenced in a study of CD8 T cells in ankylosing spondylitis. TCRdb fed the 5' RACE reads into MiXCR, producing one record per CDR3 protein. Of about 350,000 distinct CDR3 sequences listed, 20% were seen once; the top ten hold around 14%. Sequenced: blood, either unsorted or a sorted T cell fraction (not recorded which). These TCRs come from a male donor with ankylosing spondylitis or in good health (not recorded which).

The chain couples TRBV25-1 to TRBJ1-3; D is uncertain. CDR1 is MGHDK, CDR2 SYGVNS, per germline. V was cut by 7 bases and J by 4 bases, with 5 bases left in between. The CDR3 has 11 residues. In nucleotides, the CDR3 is TGTGCCAGCACCCGGGGAAACACCATATATTTT. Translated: CASTRGNTIYF.

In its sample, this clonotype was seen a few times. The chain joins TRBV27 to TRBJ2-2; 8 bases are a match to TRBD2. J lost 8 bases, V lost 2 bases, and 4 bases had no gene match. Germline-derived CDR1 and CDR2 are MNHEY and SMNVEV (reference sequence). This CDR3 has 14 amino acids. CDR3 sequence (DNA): TGTGCCAGCAGTTTAGCGGGGGGCCTTGGGGAGCTGTTTTTT. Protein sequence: CASSLAGGLGELFF.

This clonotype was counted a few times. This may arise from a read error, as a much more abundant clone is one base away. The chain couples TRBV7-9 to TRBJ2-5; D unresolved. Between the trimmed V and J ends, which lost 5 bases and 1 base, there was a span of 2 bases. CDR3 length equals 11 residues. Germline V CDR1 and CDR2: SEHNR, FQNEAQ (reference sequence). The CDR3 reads CASSPQETQYF. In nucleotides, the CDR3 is TGTGCCAGCAGCCCCCAAGAGACCCAGTACTTC.

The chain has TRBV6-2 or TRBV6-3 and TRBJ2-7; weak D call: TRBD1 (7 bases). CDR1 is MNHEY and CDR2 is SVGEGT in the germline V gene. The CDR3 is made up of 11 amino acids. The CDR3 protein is CVAGGLNEQYF. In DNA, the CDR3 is TGTGTCGCAGGGGGGCTCAACGAGCAGTACTTC.

Here the CDR3 reads CASSSWGGDYEQYF. The CDR3 DNA follows: TGTGCCAGCAGCTCCTGGGGGGGAGACTACGAGCAGTACTTC. The V and J genes are TRBV11-2 and TRBJ2-7; 7 bases match TRBD2. The V gene end was trimmed by 4 bases and the J gene end by 3 bases; junction bases not matched to a gene: 6. The CDR3 totals 14 residues. Germline CDR1 reads SGHAT; CDR2 reads FQNNGV.

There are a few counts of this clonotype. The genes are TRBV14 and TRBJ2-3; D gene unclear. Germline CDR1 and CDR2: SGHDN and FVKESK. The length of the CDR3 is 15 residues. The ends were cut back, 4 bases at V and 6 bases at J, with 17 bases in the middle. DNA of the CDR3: TGTGCCAGCAGCCCCACCGGTGGGGTGGCGGATACGCAGTATTTT. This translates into CASSPTGGVADTQYF.

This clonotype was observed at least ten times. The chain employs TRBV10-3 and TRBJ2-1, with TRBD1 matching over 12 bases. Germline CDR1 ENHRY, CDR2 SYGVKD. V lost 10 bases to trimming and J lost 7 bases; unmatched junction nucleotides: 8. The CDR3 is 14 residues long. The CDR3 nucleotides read TGTGCCACCTGGGACAGGGGGCCGGTAAATGAGCAGTTCTTC. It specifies CATWDRGPVNEQFF.

The CDR3 protein is CATSPMGENTGELFF. The CDR3, as DNA: TGTGCCACCAGCCCTATGGGGGAGAACACCGGGGAGCTGTTTTTT. The chain has TRBV15 and TRBJ2-2; tentatively, D is TRBD1 or TRBD2 (5 bases each). The length of the CDR3 is 15 residues. Per germline, CDR1 LNHNV and CDR2 YYDKDF (reference sequence). V lost 5 bases, J lost 1 base, and 11 bases lay in between.

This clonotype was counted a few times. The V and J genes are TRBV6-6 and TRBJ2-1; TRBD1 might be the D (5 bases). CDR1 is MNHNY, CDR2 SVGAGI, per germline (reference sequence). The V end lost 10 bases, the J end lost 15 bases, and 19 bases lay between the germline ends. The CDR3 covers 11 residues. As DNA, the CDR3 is TGTGCCACCACGGAAGGACATTCGTGGTTCTTC. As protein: CATTEGHSWFF.

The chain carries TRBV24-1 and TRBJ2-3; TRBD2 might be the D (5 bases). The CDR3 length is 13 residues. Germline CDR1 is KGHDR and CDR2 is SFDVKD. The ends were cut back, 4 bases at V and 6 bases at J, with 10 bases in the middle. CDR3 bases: TGTGCCACCAGTGACCGAGCGGAGGATACGCAGTATTTT. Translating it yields CATSDRAEDTQYF.

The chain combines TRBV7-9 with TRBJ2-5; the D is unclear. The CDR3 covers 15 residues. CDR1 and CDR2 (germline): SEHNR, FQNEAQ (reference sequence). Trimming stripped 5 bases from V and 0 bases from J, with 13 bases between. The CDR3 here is CASSPDEYYQETQYF. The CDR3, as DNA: TGTGCCAGCAGCCCCGACGAGTACTACCAAGAGACCCAGTACTTC.

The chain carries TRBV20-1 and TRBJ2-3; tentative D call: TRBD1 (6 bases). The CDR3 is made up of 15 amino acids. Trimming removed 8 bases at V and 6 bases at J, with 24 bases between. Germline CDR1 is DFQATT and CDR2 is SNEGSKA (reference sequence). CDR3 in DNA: TGCAGTCCCCCGAACCGGCAGGGGCGACATGATACGCAGTATTTT. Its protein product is CSPPNRQGRHDTQYF.

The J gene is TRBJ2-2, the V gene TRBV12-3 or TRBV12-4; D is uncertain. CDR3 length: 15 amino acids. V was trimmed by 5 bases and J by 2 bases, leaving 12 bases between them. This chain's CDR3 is CASSPRFDNTGELFF. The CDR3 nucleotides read TGTGCCAGCAGTCCCCGCTTCGACAACACCGGGGAGCTGTTTTTT.

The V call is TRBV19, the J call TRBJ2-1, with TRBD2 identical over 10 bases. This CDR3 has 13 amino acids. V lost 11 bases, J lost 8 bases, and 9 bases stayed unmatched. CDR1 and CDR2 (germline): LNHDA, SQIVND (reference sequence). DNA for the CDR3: TGTGCCTCAAGATTAGCGGGGGGATATGAGCAGTTCTTC. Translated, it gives CASRLAGGYEQFF.

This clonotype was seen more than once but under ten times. CDR3 region: CASSIVQGAGNEQFF. The CDR3 bases are TGTGCCAGTAGTATAGTACAGGGGGCCGGCAATGAGCAGTTCTTC. This chain uses TRBV19 with TRBJ2-1; TRBD1 matches 9 bases. Germline V gene data show CDR1 as LNHDA and CDR2 as SQIVND (reference sequence). The CDR3 consists of 15 residues. Trimming at V came to 1 base and at J to 6 bases, leaving 4 bases not matched to a gene.

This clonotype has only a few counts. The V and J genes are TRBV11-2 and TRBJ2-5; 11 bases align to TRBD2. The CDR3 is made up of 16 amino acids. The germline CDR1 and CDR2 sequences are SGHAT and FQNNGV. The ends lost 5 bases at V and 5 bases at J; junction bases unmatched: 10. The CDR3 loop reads CASSALTSGVGETQYF. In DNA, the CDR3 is TGTGCCAGCAGCGCCTTGACTAGCGGGGTGGGCGAGACCCAGTACTTC. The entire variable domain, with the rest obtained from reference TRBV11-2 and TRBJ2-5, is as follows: EAGVAQSPRYKIIEKRQSVAFWCNPISGHATLYWYQQILGQGPKLLIQFQNNGVVDDSQLPKDRFSAERLKGVDSTLKIQPAKLEDSAVYLCASSALTSGVGETQYFGPGTRLLVL.

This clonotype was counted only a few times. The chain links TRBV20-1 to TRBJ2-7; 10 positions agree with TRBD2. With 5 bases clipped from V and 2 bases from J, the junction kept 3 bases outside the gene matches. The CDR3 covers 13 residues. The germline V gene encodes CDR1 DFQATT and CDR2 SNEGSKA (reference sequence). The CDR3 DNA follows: TGCAGTGCTGATACTAGCGGGACCTACGAGCAGTACTTC. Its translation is CSADTSGTYEQYF.

CDR3 residues: CASSHGQGGSPLHF. CDR3 coding DNA: TGTGCCAGCAGCCATGGACAGGGTGGTTCACCCCTCCACTTT. V usage is TRBV12-3 or TRBV12-4 and J usage is TRBJ1-6, with 8 bases matching TRBD1. This CDR3 contains 14 residues. J lost 9 bases, V lost 6 bases, and 7 bases had no gene match.

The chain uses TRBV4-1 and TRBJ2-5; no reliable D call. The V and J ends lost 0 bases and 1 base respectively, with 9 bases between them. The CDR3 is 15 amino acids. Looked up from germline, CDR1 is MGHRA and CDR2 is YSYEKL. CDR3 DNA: TGCGCCAGCAGCCAAGATTCCGACACCCAAGAGACCCAGTACTTC. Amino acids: CASSQDSDTQETQYF.

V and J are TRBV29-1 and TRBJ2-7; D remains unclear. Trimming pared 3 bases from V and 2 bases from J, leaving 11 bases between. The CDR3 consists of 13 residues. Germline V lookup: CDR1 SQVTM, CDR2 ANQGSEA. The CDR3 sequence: CSVEDATPYEQYF. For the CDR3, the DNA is TGCAGCGTTGAGGACGCGACGCCCTACGAGCAGTACTTC.

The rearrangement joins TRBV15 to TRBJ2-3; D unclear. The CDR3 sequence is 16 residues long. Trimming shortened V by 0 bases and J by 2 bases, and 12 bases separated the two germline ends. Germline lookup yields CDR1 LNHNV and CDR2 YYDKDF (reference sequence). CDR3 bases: TGTGCCACCAGCAGAGAGTGGGTTGGAATCACAGATACGCAGTATTTT. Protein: CATSREWVGITDTQYF.

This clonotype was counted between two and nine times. As DNA, the CDR3 is TGCAGCGTCCCCTACACCGGGGAGCTGTTTTTT. Translated, it gives CSVPYTGELFF. This sequence joins TRBV29-1 and TRBJ2-2; D is undetermined. The CDR3 runs to 11 residues. The V end lost 6 bases, the J end lost 3 bases, and 5 bases lay between the germline ends. Germline V CDR1 and CDR2: SQVTM, ANQGSEA.

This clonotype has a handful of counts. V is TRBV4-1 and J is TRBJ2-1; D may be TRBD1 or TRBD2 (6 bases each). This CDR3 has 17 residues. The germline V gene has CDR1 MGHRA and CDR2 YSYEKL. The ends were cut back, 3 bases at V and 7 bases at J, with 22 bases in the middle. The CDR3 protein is CASSHPPRGGGGNEQFF. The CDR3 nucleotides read TGCGCCAGCAGCCACCCTCCGCGGGGTGGGGGCGGGAATGAGCAGTTCTTC.

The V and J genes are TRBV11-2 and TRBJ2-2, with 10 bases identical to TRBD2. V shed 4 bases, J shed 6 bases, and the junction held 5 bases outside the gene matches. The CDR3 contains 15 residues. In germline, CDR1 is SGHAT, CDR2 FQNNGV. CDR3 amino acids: CASSYGTSVAGELFF. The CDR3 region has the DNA TGTGCCAGCAGCTATGGGACTAGCGTTGCCGGGGAGCTGTTTTTT.

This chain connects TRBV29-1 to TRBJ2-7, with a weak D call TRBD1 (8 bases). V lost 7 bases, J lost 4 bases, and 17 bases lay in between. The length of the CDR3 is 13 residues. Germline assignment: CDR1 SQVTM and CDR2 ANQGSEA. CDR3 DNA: TGCAGCGCCCCCGAACAGGGGGGGTACGAGCAGTACTTC. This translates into CSAPEQGGYEQYF.

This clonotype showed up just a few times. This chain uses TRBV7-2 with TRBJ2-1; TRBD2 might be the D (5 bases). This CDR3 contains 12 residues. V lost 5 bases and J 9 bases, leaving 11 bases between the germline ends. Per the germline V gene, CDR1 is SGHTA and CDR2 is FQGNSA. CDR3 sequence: CASSQPGVEQFF. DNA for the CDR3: TGTGCCAGCAGCCAACCCGGGGTTGAGCAGTTCTTC.

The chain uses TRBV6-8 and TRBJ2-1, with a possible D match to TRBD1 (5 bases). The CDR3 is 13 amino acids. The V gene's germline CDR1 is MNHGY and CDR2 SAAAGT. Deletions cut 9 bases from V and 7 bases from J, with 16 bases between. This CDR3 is CASVRGYGNEQFF. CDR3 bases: TGTGCCAGTGTAAGGGGCTATGGGAATGAGCAGTTCTTC.